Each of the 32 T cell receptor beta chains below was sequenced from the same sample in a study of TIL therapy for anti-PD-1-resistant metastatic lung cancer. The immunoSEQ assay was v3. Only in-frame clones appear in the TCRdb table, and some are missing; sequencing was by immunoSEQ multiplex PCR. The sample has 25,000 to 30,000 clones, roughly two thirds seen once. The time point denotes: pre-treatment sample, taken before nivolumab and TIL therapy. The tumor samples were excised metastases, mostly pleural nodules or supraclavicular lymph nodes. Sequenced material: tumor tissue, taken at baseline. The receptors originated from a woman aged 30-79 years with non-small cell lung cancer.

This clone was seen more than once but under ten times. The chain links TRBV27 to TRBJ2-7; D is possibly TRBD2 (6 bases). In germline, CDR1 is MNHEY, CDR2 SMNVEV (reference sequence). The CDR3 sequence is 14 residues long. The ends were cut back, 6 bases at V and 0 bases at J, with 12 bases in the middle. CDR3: CASRKREVSYEQYF. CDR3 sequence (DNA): TGTGCCAGCAGGAAAAGGGAGGTCTCCTACGAGCAGTACTTC.

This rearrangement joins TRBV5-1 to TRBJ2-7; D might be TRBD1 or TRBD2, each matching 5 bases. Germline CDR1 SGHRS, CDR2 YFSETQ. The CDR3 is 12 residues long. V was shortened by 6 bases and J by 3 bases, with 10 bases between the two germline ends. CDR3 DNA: TGCGCCAGCAAGGGACGGTACTACGAGCAGTACTTC. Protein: CASKGRYYEQYF.

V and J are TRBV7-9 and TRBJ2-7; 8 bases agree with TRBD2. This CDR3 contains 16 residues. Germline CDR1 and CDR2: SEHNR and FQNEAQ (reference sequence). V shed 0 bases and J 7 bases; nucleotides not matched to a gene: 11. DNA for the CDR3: TGTGCCAGCAGCTTAGCGCTAACGGGAGGGCCGAGTGAGCAGTACTTC. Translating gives CASSLALTGGPSEQYF.

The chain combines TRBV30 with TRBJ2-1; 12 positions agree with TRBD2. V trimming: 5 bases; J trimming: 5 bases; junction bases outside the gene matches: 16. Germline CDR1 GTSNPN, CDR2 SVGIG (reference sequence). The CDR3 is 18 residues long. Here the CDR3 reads CAWALKTSGRIWDNEQFF. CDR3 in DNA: TGTGCCTGGGCCCTAAAGACTAGCGGGAGAATTTGGGACAATGAGCAGTTCTTC.

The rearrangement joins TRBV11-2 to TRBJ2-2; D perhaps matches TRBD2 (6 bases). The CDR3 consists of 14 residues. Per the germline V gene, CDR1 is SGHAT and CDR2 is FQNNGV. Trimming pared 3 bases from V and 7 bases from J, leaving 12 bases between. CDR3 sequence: CASSFTGADGELFF. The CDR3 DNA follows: TGTGCCAGCAGCTTTACGGGAGCGGACGGGGAGCTGTTTTTT. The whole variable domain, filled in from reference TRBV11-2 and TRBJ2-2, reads EAGVAQSPRYKIIEKRQSVAFWCNPISGHATLYWYQQILGQGPKLLIQFQNNGVVDDSQLPKDRFSAERLKGVDSTLKIQPAKLEDSAVYLCASSFTGADGELFFGEGSRLTVL.

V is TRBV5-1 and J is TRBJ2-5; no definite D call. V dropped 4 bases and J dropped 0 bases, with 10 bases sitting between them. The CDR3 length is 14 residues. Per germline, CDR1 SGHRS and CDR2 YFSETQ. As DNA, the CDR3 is TGCGCCAGCAGCCCTGGTGGGAACCAAGAGACCCAGTACTTC. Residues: CASSPGGNQETQYF.

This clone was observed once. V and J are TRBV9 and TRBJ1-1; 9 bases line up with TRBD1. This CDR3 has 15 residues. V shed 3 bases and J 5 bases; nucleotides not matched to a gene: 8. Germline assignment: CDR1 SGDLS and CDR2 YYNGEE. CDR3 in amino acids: CASSETGTGLTEAFF. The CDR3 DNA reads TGTGCCAGCAGCGAAACCGGGACAGGGTTGACTGAAGCTTTCTTT.

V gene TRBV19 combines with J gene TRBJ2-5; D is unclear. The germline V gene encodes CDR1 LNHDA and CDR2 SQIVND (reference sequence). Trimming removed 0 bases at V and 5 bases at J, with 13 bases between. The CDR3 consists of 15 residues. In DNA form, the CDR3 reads TGTGCCAGTAGTATAGATCCTCGGTCCTATGAGACCCAGTACTTC. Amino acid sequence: CASSIDPRSYETQYF.

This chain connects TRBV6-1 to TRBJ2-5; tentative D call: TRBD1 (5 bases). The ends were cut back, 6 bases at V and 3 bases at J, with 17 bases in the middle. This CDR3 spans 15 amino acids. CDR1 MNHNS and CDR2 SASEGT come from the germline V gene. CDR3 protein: CASSRTTERKETQYF. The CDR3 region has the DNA TGTGCCAGCAGCAGGACAACGGAAAGGAAAGAGACCCAGTACTTC.

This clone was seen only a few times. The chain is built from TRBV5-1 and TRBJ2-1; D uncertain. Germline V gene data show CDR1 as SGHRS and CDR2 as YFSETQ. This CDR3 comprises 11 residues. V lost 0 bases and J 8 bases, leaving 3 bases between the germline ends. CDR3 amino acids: CASSLEYEQFF. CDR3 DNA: TGCGCCAGCAGCTTGGAGTATGAGCAGTTCTTC.

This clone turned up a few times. CDR3 nucleotide sequence: TGTGCCAGCAGTGAAGGGGTCGCCGGCACTGAAGCTTTCTTT. This translates into CASSEGVAGTEAFF. The rearrangement uses TRBV2 and TRBJ1-1; D is unresolved. Trimming shortened V by 1 base and J by 4 bases, and 10 bases separated the two germline ends. The CDR3 sequence is 14 residues long. The germline gives CDR1 SNHLY, CDR2 FYNNEI.

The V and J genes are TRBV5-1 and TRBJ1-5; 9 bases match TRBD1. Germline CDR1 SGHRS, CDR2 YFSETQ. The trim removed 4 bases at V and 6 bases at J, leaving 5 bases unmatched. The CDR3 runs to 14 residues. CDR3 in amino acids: CASSEDRGSQPQHF. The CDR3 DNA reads TGCGCCAGCAGCGAGGACAGGGGAAGTCAGCCCCAGCATTTT.

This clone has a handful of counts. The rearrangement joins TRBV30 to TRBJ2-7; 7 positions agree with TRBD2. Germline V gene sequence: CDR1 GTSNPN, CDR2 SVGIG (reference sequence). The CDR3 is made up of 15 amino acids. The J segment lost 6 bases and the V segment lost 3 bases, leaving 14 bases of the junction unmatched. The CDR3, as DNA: TGTGCCTGGAGCCTCCTTCGCGGGAGACGGGTCGAGCAGTACTTC. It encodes CAWSLLRGRRVEQYF.

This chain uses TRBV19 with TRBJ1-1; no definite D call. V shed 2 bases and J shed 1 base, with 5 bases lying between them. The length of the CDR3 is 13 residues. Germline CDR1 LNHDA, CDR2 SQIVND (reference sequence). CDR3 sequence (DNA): TGTGCCAGTAGTATATGGGGGAACACTGAAGCTTTCTTT. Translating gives CASSIWGNTEAFF.

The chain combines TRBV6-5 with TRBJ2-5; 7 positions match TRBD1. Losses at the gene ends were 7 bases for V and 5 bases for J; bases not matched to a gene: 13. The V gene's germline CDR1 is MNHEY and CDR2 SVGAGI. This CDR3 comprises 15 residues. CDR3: CASTKERGRRETQYF. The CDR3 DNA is TGTGCCAGCACCAAGGAGAGGGGGCGAAGGGAGACCCAGTACTTC.

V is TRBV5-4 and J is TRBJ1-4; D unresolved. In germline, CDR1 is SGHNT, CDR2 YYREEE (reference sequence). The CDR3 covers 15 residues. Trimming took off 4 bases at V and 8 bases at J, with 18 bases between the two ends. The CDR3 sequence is CASSLGAGSEEKLFF. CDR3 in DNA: TGTGCCAGCAGCCTTGGTGCTGGGTCTGAGGAAAAACTGTTTTTT. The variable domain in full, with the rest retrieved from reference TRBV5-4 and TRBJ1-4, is ETGVTQSPTHLIKTRGQQVTLRCSSQSGHNTVSWYQQALGQGPQFIFQYYREEENGRGNFPPRFSGLQFPNYSSELNVNALELDDSALYLCASSLGAGSEEKLFFGSGTQLSVL.

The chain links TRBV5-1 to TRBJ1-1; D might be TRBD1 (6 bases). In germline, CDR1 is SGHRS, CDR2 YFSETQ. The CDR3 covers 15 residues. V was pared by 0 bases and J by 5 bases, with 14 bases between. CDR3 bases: TGCGCCAGCAGCTTGGCCGGGGGCGCGGGGACTGAAGCTTTCTTT. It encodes CASSLAGGAGTEAFF. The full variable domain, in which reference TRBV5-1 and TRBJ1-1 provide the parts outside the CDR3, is KAGVTQTPRYLIKTRGQQVTLSCSPISGHRSVSWYQQTPGQGLQFLFEYFSETQRNKGNFPGRFSGRQFSNSRSEMNVSTLELGDSALYLCASSLAGGAGTEAFFGQGTRLTVV.

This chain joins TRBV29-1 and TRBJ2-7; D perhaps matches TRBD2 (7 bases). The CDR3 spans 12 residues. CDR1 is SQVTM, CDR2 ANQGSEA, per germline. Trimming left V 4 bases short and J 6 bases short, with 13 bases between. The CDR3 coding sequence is TGCAGCGTTGCGGGGGGCCGGGCCGAGCAGTACTTC. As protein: CSVAGGRAEQYF.

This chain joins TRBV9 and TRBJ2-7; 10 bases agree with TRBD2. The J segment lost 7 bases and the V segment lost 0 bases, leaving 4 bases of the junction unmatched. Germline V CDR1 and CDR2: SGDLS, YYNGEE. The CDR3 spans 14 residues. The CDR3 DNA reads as TGTGCCAGCAGCGTAGAAGCGGGAGGGCCTGAGCAGTACTTC. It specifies CASSVEAGGPEQYF.

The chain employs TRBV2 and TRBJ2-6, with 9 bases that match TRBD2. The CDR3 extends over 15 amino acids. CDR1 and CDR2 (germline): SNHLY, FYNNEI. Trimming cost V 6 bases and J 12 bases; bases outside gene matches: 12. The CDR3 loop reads CASRQRTSDPFVLTF. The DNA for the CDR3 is TGTGCCAGCAGACAAAGGACTAGCGACCCATTCGTCCTGACTTTC.

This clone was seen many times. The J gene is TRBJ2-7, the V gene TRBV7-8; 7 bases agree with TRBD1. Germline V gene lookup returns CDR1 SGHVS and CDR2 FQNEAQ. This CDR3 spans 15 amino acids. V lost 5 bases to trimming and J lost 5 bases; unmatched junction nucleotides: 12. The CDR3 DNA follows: TGTGCCAGCAGCGAGCCGACAGGGAAGTTCGACGAGCAGTACTTC. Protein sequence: CASSEPTGKFDEQYF.

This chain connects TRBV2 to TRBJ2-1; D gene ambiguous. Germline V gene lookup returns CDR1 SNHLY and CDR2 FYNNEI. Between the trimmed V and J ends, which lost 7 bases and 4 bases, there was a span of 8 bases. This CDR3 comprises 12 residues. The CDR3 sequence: CASKAEYNEQFF. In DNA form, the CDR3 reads TGTGCCAGCAAGGCAGAATACAATGAGCAGTTCTTC. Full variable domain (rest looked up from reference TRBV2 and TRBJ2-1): EPEVTQTPSHQVTQMGQEVILRCVPISNHLYFYWYRQILGQKVEFLVSFYNNEISEKSEIFDDQFSVERPDGSNFTLKIRSTKLEDSAMYFCASKAEYNEQFFGPGTRLTVL.

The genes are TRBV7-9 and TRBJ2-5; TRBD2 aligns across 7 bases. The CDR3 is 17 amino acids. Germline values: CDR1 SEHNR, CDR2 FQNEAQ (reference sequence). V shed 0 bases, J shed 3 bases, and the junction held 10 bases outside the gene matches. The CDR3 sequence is CASSLALMASGEETQYF. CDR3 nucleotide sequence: TGTGCCAGCAGCTTAGCGCTCATGGCTAGCGGAGAAGAGACCCAGTACTTC.

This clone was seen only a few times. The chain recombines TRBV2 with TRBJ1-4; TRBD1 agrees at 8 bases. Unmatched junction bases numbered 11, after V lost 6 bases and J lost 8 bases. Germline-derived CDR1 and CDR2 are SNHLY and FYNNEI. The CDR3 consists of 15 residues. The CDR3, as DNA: TGTGCCAGCAGAAAAGAGGGGGCAGGGGGCGAAAAACTGTTTTTT. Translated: CASRKEGAGGEKLFF.

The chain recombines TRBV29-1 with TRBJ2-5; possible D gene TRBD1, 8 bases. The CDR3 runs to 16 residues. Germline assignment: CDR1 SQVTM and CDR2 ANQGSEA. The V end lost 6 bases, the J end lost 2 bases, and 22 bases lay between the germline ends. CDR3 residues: CSVRQGPSGGQETQYF. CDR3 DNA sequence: TGCAGCGTCCGACAGGGGCCTTCGGGGGGTCAAGAGACCCAGTACTTC.

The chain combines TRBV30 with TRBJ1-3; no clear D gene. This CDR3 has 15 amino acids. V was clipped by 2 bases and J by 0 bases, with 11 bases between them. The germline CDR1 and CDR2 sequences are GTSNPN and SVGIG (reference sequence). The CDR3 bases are TGTGCCTGGAGTAGTTGGGGTGGCTCTGGAAACACCATATATTTT. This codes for CAWSSWGGSGNTIYF.

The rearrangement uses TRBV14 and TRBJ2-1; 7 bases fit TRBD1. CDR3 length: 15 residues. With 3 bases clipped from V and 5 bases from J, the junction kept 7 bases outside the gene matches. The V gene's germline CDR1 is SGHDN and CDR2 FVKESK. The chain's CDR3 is CASSQGQSFNNEQFF. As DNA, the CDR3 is TGTGCCAGCAGCCAGGGACAGAGCTTTAACAATGAGCAGTTCTTC.

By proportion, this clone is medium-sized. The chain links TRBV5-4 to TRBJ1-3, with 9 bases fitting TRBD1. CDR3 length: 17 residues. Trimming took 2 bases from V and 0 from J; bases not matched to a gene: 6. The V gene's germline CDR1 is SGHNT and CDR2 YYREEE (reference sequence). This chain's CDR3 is CASSFGDRAYSGNTIYF. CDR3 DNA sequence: TGTGCCAGCAGCTTTGGGGACAGGGCCTACTCTGGAAACACCATATATTTT.

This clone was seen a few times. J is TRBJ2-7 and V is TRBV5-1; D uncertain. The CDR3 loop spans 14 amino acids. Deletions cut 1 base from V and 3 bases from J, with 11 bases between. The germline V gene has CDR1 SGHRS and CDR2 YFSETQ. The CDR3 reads CASSLRTANYEQYF. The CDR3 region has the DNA TGCGCCAGCAGCTTGCGGACCGCCAACTACGAGCAGTACTTC.

The CDR3 protein is CASNREGTIMNTEAFF. CDR3 DNA: TGTGCCAGCAACAGGGAGGGGACAATCATGAACACTGAAGCTTTCTTT. The rearrangement uses TRBV7-9 and TRBJ1-1; D possibly corresponds to TRBD1 (6 bases). Germline CDR1 and CDR2: SEHNR and FQNEAQ (reference sequence). The germline V and J ends were trimmed by 7 bases and 0 bases, with 18 bases remaining between them. This CDR3 region has 16 residues. The complete variable domain, with remaining parts taken from reference TRBV7-9 and TRBJ1-1, reads DTGVSQNPRHKITKRGQNVTFRCDPISEHNRLYWYRQTLGQGPEFLTYFQNEAQLEKSRLLSDRFSAERPKGSFSTLEIQRTEQGDSAMYLCASNREGTIMNTEAFFGQGTRLTVV.

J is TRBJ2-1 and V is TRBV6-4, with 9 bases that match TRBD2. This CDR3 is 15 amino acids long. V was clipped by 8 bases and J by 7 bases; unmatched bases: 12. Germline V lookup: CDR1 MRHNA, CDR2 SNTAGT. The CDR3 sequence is CASRDHSGSFNEQFF. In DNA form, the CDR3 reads TGTGCCAGCCGCGACCATAGCGGGAGTTTTAATGAGCAGTTCTTC.

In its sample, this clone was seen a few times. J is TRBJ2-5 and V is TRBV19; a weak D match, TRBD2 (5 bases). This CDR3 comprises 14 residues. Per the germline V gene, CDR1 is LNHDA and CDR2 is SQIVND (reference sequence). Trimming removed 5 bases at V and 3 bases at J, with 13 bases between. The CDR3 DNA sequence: TGTGCCAGTAGTGGTTCGGGGTTCGAAGAGACCCAGTACTTC. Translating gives CASSGSGFEETQYF.